This TCR beta chain came from a study of cytomegalovirus exposure and HLA in healthy donors. Notes on the study in general: Fewer than 200 TCR beta chains were listed as cytomegalovirus-associated.

Concerning this clone: Its antigen is still unknown.

PCR amplification relied on 60 Vbeta primers (plus 13 Jbeta primers). Some clones are missing from TCRdb's copy, which holds only in-frame ones; the method was immunoSEQ multiplex PCR. The repertoire holds about 170,000 clones, with around 62% as singletons. The germline V and J ends were trimmed by 5 bases and 3 bases, with 11 bases remaining between them. The CDR3 totals 13 residues. From germline, CDR1 is LNHDA and CDR2 SQIVND (reference sequence). The receptor's source is a middle-aged man in good health and CMV-seronegative. The sequenced sample was PBMCs. V gene TRBV19 combines with J gene TRBJ2-7; D is undetermined. The CDR3, as DNA: TGTGCCAGTAGTGTGGGCAGGTTCTACGAGCAGTACTTC. This sequence encodes CASSVGRFYEQYF.